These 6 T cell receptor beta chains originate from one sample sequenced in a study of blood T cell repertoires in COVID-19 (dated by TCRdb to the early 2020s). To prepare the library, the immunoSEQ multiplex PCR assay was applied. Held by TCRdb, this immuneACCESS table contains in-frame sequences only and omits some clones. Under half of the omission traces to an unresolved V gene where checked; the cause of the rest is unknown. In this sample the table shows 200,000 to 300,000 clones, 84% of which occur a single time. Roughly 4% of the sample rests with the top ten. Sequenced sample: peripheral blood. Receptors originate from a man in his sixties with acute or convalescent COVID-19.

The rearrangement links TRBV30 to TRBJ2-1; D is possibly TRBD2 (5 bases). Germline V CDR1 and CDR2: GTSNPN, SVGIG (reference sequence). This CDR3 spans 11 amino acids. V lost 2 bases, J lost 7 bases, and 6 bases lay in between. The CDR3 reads CAWSPGNEQFF. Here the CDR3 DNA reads TGTGCCTGGAGTCCGGGGAATGAGCAGTTCTTC.

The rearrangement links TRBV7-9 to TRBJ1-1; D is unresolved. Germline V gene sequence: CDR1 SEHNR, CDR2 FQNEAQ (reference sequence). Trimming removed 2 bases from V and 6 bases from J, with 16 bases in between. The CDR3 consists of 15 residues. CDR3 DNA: TGTGCCAGCAGCTTAATTGAGGGCCCAGCAGCTGAAGCTTTCTTT. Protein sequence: CASSLIEGPAAEAFF. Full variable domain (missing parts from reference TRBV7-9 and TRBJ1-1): DTGVSQNPRHKITKRGQNVTFRCDPISEHNRLYWYRQTLGQGPEFLTYFQNEAQLEKSRLLSDRFSAERPKGSFSTLEIQRTEQGDSAMYLCASSLIEGPAAEAFFGQGTRLTVV.

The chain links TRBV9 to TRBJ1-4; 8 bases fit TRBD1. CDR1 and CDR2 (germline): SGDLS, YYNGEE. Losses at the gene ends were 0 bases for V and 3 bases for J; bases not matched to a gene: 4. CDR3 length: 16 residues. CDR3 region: CASSVAGGMANEKLFF. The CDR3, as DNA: TGTGCCAGCAGCGTAGCAGGGGGCATGGCTAATGAAAAACTGTTTTTT. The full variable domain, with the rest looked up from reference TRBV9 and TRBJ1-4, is DSGVTQTPKHLITATGQRVTLRCSPRSGDLSVYWYQQSLDQGLQFLIQYYNGEERAKGNILERFSAQQFPDLHSELNLSSLELGDSALYFCASSVAGGMANEKLFFGSGTQLSVL.

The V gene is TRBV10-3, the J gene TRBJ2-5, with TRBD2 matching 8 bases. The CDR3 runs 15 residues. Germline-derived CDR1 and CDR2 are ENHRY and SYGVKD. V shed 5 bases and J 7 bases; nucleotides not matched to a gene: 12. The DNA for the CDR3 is TGTGCCATCAGTCAAATAGCGGGGAGTGATGTGACCCAGTACTTC. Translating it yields CAISQIAGSDVTQYF.

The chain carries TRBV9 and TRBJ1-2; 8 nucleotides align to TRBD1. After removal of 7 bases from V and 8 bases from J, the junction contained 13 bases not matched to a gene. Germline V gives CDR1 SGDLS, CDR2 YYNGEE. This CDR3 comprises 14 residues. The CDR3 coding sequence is TGTGCCAGCGCTTCGGGGACAGGACCCCGCGGCTACACCTTC. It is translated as CASASGTGPRGYTF.

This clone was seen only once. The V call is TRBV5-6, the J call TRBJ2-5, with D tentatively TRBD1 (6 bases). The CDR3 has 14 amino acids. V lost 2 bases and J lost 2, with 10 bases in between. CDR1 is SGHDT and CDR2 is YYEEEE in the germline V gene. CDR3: CASSFRRGQETQYF. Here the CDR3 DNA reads TGTGCCAGCAGCTTCCGTAGGGGGCAAGAGACCCAGTACTTC.